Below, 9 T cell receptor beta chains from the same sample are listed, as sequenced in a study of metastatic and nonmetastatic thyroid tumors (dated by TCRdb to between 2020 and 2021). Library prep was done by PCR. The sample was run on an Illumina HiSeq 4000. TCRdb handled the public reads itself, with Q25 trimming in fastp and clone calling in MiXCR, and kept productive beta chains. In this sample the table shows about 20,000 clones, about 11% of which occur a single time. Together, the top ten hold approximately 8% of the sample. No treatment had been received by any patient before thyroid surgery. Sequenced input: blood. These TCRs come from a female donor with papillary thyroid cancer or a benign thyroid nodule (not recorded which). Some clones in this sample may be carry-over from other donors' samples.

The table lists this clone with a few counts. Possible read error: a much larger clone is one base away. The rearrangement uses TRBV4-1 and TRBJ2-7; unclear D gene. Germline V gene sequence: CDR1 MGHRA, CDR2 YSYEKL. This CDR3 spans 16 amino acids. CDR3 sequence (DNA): TGCGCCAACAGCCAAGATCGGAACCTATTGCCCTACGAGCAGTACTTC. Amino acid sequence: CANSQDRNLLPYEQYF.

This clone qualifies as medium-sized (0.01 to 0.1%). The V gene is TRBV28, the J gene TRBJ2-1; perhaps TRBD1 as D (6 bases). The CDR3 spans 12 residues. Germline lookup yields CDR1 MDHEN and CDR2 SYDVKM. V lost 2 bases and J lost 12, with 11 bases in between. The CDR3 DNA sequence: TGTGCCAGCAGTTTAGGGGGCCTTGGGCAGTTCTTC. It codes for CASSLGGLGQFF.

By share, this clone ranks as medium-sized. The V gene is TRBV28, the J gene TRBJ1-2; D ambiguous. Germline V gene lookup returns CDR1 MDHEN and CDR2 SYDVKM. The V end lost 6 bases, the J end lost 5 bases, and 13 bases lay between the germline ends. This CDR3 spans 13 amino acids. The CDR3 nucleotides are TGTGCCAGCAGCCTCGACGGTGGGTATGGCTACACCTTC. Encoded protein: CASSLDGGYGYTF.

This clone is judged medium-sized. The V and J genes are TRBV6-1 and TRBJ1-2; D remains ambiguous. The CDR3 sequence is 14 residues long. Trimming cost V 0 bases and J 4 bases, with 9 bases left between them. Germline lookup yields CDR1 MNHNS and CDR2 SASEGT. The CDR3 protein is CASSEAGDGYGYTF. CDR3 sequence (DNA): TGTGCCAGCAGTGAAGCGGGAGACGGCTATGGCTACACCTTC.

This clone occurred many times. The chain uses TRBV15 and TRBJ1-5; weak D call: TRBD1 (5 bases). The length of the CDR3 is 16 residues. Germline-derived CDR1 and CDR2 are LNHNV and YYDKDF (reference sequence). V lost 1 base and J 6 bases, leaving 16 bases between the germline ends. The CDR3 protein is CATSRARGGGVQPQHF. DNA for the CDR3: TGTGCCACCAGCAGAGCACGGGGGGGGGGTGTTCAGCCCCAGCATTTT.

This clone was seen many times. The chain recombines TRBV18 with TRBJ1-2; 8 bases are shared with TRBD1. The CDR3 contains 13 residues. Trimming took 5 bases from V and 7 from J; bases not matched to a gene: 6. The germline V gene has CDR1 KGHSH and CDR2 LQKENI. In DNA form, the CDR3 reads TGTGCCAGCTCAACCTCAGGGGGCGGTGGCTACACCTTC. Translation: CASSTSGGGGYTF.

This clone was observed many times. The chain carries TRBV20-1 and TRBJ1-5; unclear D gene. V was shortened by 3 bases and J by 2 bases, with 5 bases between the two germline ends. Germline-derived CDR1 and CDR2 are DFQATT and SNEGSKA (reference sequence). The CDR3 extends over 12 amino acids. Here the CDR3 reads CSASDGNQPQHF. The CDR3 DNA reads TGCAGTGCTAGCGACGGCAATCAGCCCCAGCATTTT.

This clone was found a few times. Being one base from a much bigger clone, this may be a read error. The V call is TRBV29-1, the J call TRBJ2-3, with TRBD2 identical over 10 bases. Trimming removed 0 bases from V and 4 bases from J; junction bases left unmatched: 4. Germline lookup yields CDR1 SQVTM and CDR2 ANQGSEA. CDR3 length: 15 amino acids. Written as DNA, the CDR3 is TGCAGCGTTGAAGAGTCTAGCGGGAGTGCAGATACGCAGTATTTT. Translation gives CSVEESSGSADTQYF.

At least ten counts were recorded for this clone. DNA of the CDR3: TGTGCCAGCTCACCGACAGGGAAGGAAGCAACGGCCGCTTTCTTT. This gives the protein CASSPTGKEATAAFF. V and J are TRBV18 and TRBJ1-1; 7 nucleotides align to TRBD1. The germline V gene encodes CDR1 KGHSH and CDR2 LQKENI. The CDR3 runs 15 residues. V dropped 3 bases and J dropped 11; count of bases not matched to a gene: 15.